These 17 T cell receptor beta chains came from one sample sequenced in a study of blood T cell repertoires in COVID-19. Clones were sequenced by immunoSEQ multiplex PCR, and TCRdb holds only the in-frame ones, with some missing. The sample shows some 30,000 clones, about 83% of them seen only once. Sequenced: peripheral blood. Every receptor here comes from an older man with active COVID-19.

The V and J genes are TRBV3-1 (or the pseudogene TRBV3-2) and TRBJ1-2; 8 positions agree with TRBD1. Unmatched junction bases numbered 5, after V lost 5 bases and J lost 0 bases. Per the germline V gene, CDR1 is LGHDT and CDR2 is YNNKEL (reference sequence). The CDR3 totals 15 residues. The CDR3 DNA follows: TGTGCCAGCAGCGGCCGGGACAGGACTAACTATGGCTACACCTTC. It is translated as CASSGRDRTNYGYTF.

The CDR3 protein is CASSVETGNTEAFF. CDR3 DNA: TGTGCCAGCAGCGTAGAAACAGGGAACACTGAAGCTTTCTTT. This chain links TRBV9 with TRBJ1-1; possibly TRBD1 for D (5 bases). The germline V and J ends were trimmed by 0 bases and 1 base, with 7 bases remaining between them. The CDR3 runs to 14 residues. Per germline, CDR1 SGDLS and CDR2 YYNGEE.

The chain is built from TRBV5-1 and TRBJ2-1; TRBD1 might be the D (5 bases). V gave up 4 bases and J gave up 6 bases, with 23 bases separating them. Per germline, CDR1 SGHRS and CDR2 YFSETQ. This CDR3 is built from 17 residues. The CDR3 here is CASSPFAGRTDFNEQFF. The CDR3 DNA follows: TGCGCCAGCAGCCCCTTCGCAGGGCGGACCGATTTCAATGAGCAGTTCTTC.

The chain has TRBV29-1 and TRBJ1-4; D gene uncertain. V was cut by 4 bases and J by 5 bases, with 8 bases left in between. Germline assignment: CDR1 SQVTM and CDR2 ANQGSEA. There are 12 residues in the CDR3. The CDR3, as DNA: TGCAGCGTTGGAGTAACCAATGAAAAACTGTTTTTT. Protein sequence: CSVGVTNEKLFF. Looking up the rest from reference TRBV29-1 and TRBJ1-4 gives the full variable domain: SAVISQKPSRDICQRGTSLTIQCQVDSQVTMMFWYRQQPGQSLTLIATANQGSEATYESGFVIDKFPISRPNLTFSTLTVSNMSPEDSSIYLCSVGVTNEKLFFGSGTQLSVL.

The genes are TRBV5-6 and TRBJ1-5; D gene ambiguous. CDR1 and CDR2 from the germline V gene are SGHDT and YYEEEE. Trimming left V 2 bases short and J 3 bases short, with 3 bases between. The CDR3 is made up of 12 amino acids. The CDR3 spells CASSFHNQPQHF. CDR3 in DNA: TGTGCCAGCAGCTTTCACAATCAGCCCCAGCATTTT.

The CDR3 sequence is CASTRGQGGDTQYF. DNA of the CDR3: TGTGCCAGCACGCGCGGACAGGGAGGCGATACGCAGTATTTT. V and J are TRBV2 and TRBJ2-3; 8 bases are shared with TRBD1. From germline, CDR1 is SNHLY and CDR2 FYNNEI. CDR3 length: 14 amino acids. The V gene end was trimmed by 7 bases and the J gene end by 6 bases; junction bases not matched to a gene: 9.

The chain carries TRBV28 and TRBJ1-2, with D perhaps TRBD1 (6 bases). Trimming removed 6 bases at V and 6 bases at J, with 14 bases between. Germline lookup yields CDR1 MDHEN and CDR2 SYDVKM. The CDR3 loop spans 13 amino acids. The CDR3 is CASSHDRLNGYTF. In nucleotides, the CDR3 is TGTGCCAGCAGCCACGACAGGCTTAATGGCTACACCTTC.

The V gene is TRBV5-1, the J gene TRBJ1-2, with D possibly TRBD1 on 5 matching bases. Germline V gene sequence: CDR1 SGHRS, CDR2 YFSETQ. V was trimmed by 3 bases and J by 6 bases, leaving 12 bases between them. The CDR3 covers 13 residues. The CDR3 sequence is CASSSQGGDGYTF. As DNA, the CDR3 is TGCGCCAGCAGCTCCCAGGGTGGGGATGGCTACACCTTC.

The V gene is TRBV12-3 or TRBV12-4, the J gene TRBJ2-1; D is unclear. V gave up 6 bases and J gave up 9 bases, with 9 bases separating them. This CDR3 spans 11 amino acids. CDR3 residues: CASRLLSEQFF. For the CDR3, the DNA is TGTGCCAGCAGACTCTTAAGTGAGCAGTTCTTC.

The gene calls are TRBV28 and TRBJ2-7; 8 nucleotides line up with TRBD1. Per the germline V gene, CDR1 is MDHEN and CDR2 is SYDVKM. With 6 bases clipped from V and 6 bases from J, the junction kept 10 bases outside the gene matches. The CDR3 consists of 14 residues. In nucleotides, the CDR3 is TGTGCCAGCAGCTCCGGACAGGGACCGCTCGAGCAGTACTTC. Amino acids: CASSSGQGPLEQYF.

This clone was seen more than once but under ten times. The genes are TRBV9 and TRBJ2-7, with 9 bases matching TRBD2. The CDR3 totals 16 residues. The germline CDR1 and CDR2 sequences are SGDLS and YYNGEE. Trimming took 0 bases from V and 1 from J; bases not matched to a gene: 5. The CDR3 is CASSVDPSGISYEQYF. The CDR3 DNA is TGTGCCAGCAGCGTAGACCCTAGCGGGATTTCCTACGAGCAGTACTTC.

This chain joins TRBV27 and TRBJ2-2; 8 nucleotides line up with TRBD1. The CDR3 is 13 residues long. V lost 4 bases, J lost 6 bases, and 1 base stayed unmatched. The germline V gene has CDR1 MNHEY and CDR2 SMNVEV (reference sequence). CDR3: CASSWDRSGELFF. DNA of the CDR3: TGTGCCAGCAGTTGGGACAGGTCCGGGGAGCTGTTTTTT.

This sequence joins TRBV2 and TRBJ2-2; 8 bases align to TRBD2. Germline V CDR1 and CDR2: SNHLY, FYNNEI. The junction had 5 bases not matched to a gene; V was cut back by 2 bases and J by 6 bases. The CDR3 runs 15 residues. In DNA, the CDR3 is TGTGCCAGCAGTGAAACGGGGGGGCCCGCCGGGGAGCTGTTTTTT. Translation: CASSETGGPAGELFF.

The V gene is TRBV5-4, the J gene TRBJ1-1; D may be TRBD1 (6 bases). Germline CDR1 and CDR2: SGHNT and YYREEE (reference sequence). V dropped 4 bases and J dropped 1 base, with 17 bases sitting between them. This CDR3 is 16 amino acids long. The CDR3 sequence: CASSPVAGGQNTEAFF. The CDR3 DNA follows: TGTGCCAGCAGCCCCGTTGCTGGGGGACAGAACACTGAAGCTTTCTTT.

The rearrangement links TRBV5-4 to TRBJ2-2; D might be TRBD1 (6 bases). The CDR3 spans 14 residues. V lost 6 bases, J lost 4 bases, and 13 bases lay in between. Germline V CDR1 and CDR2: SGHNT, YYREEE (reference sequence). This CDR3 is CASTAGAGTGELFF. CDR3 sequence (DNA): TGTGCCAGCACCGCAGGGGCGGGCACCGGGGAGCTGTTTTTT.

This rearrangement joins TRBV6-5 to TRBJ1-2, with 7 bases that match TRBD1. This CDR3 has 15 amino acids. CDR1 is MNHEY and CDR2 is SVGAGI in the germline V gene. The trim removed 6 bases at V and 8 bases at J, leaving 15 bases unmatched. For the CDR3, the DNA is TGTGCCAGCAGCGGAAGAGGACAGGCTCGTGGGGGCTACACCTTC. Translated: CASSGRGQARGGYTF.

The rearrangement uses TRBV7-3 and TRBJ1-5; 7 nucleotides agree with TRBD1. V shed 1 base, J shed 9 bases, and the junction held 15 bases outside the gene matches. Germline V lookup: CDR1 SGHTA, CDR2 FQGTGA. This CDR3 has 17 residues. The chain's CDR3 is CASSLRAKIQGTWPQHF. In DNA form, the CDR3 reads TGTGCCAGCAGCTTAAGAGCAAAGATACAGGGGACTTGGCCCCAGCATTTT.